This is a list of T cell receptor beta chains from one sample in a study of blood T cell repertoires in COVID-19. Using immunoSEQ multiplex PCR, the repertoire was profiled, and TCRdb retains in-frame clones only, with some absent. The repertoire holds 290,000 or so clones, with approximately 93% as singletons. The sequenced sample was peripheral blood. The receptors derive from a woman in her 30s with COVID-19, enrolled during active disease. The CDR3 runs from the conserved cysteine through the conserved F or W. A D gene is named only where the DNA matches it firmly. Not every row has a clone size; where given, it reads once, few, many or a size class.

clone size | D gene | J gene | CDR3 length | V gene | CDR3 DNA | CDR3 protein
NA | TRBD1 | TRBJ1-4 | 15 | TRBV18 | TGTGCCAGCTCACCCCCGGGACAGGGAGGTGAAAAACTGTTTTTT | CASSPPGQGGEKLFF
NA | NA | TRBJ1-1 | 13 | TRBV7-9 | TGTGCCAGCAGCCTCTCGGGGAACACTGAAGCTTTCTTT | CASSLSGNTEAFF
NA | TRBD1 | TRBJ1-4 | 15 | TRBV5-4 | TGTGCCAGCAGCTTGGGGGACAGGGGAAGGGAAAAACTGTTTTTT | CASSLGDRGREKLFF
many | NA | TRBJ2-2 | 17 | TRBV4-2 | TGTGCCAGCAGCCGAAACCCACTAGGAGAAGACACCGGGGAGCTGTTTTTT | CASSRNPLGEDTGELFF
NA | TRBD1 | TRBJ1-4 | 17 | TRBV19 | TGTGCCAGTAGTGCCTTCGCTCGGACAGGGGAAGGCGAAAAACTGTTTTTT | CASSAFARTGEGEKLFF
NA | NA | TRBJ1-3 | 14 | TRBV5-3 | TGTGCCAGAAGCTTGCAACACTCTGGAAACACCATATATTTT | CARSLQHSGNTIYF
NA | NA | TRBJ2-3 | 13 | TRBV19 | TGTGCCAGTAGTATAACTAGGACAGATACGCAGTATTTT | CASSITRTDTQYF
NA | NA | TRBJ1-1 | 18 | TRBV11-2 | TGTGCCAGCAGCTTAGTGGTCCATGCGGCAGGCCCCCGAGGGGAAGCTTTCTTT | CASSLVVHAAGPRGEAFF
once | NA | TRBJ1-5 | 16 | TRBV19 | TGTGCCAGTAGTGCGCCGGGACAAGGGAGCAATCAGCCCCAGCATTTT | CASSAPGQGSNQPQHF
NA | NA | TRBJ1-2 | 13 | TRBV14 | TGTGCCAGCAGCCAAGGACAGATCTATGGCTACACCTTC | CASSQGQIYGYTF
NA | NA | TRBJ2-1 | 13 | TRBV5-4 | TGTGCCAGCAGAAGGGACTCGACGGATGAGCAGTTCTTC | CASRRDSTDEQFF
NA | TRBD1 | TRBJ2-5 | 15 | TRBV2 | TGTGCCAGCAACGTCGGGACAGGGGGGCGGGAGACCCAGTACTTC | CASNVGTGGRETQYF
once | NA | TRBJ2-7 | 13 | TRBV12-3/TRBV12-4 | TGTGCCAGCAGTTTTGGGAGCTCCTACGAGCAGTACTTC | CASSFGSSYEQYF
NA | TRBD2 | TRBJ2-5 | 13 | TRBV2 | TGTGCCAGCAGTGACCTAGCGGGAGAGACCCAGTACTTC | CASSDLAGETQYF
NA | NA | TRBJ1-2 | 14 | TRBV11-2 | TGTGCCAGCAGCCCCCCGACAGGTCGCGGTGGCTACACCTTC | CASSPPTGRGGYTF
NA | TRBD1 | TRBJ1-1 | 14 | TRBV18 | TGTGCCAGCTCACCGGGACAGGGTTTTACTGAAGCTTTCTTT | CASSPGQGFTEAFF
NA | TRBD1 | TRBJ2-7 | 14 | TRBV2 | TGTGCCAGCAGCCCTGACAGGGGACCCTACGAGCAGTACTTC | CASSPDRGPYEQYF
NA | TRBD2 | TRBJ2-7 | 17 | TRBV24-1 | TGTGCCACCAGTGATGGTCCTAGCGGGACCAGCCCCCACGAGCAGTACTTC | CATSDGPSGTSPHEQYF
NA | NA | TRBJ2-5 | 14 | TRBV5-6 | TGTGCCAGCAGCTTTATACAGGATCAAGAGACCCAGTACTTC | CASSFIQDQETQYF
NA | NA | TRBJ1-1 | 14 | TRBV11-3 | TGTGCCAGCAGCTTAGGCCCAGAGAACACTGAAGCTTTCTTT | CASSLGPENTEAFF
NA | NA | TRBJ1-1 | 13 | TRBV30 | TGTGCCTGGAGTGCCGGGATATACACTGAAGCTTTCTTT | CAWSAGIYTEAFF
NA | TRBD2 | TRBJ2-7 | 13 | TRBV18 | TGTGCCAGCTCACCGGGCGGGGGCTACGAGCAGTACTTC | CASSPGGGYEQYF
NA | TRBD1 | TRBJ1-2 | 15 | TRBV6-5 | TGTGCCAGCAGCCTAGGGACAGGGATTAACTATGGCTACACCTTC | CASSLGTGINYGYTF
NA | TRBD1 | TRBJ2-5 | 13 | TRBV6-5 | TGTGCCAGCAGAATCACAGGGGAAGAGACCCAGTACTTC | CASRITGEETQYF
NA | NA | TRBJ2-5 | 13 | TRBV6-5 | TGTGCCAGCACCAAGCGTCTCCAAGAGACCCAGTACTTC | CASTKRLQETQYF
NA | NA | TRBJ2-7 | 13 | TRBV6-5 | TGTGCCAGCAGGAAAGGGGGATACTACGAGCAGTACTTC | CASRKGGYYEQYF
NA | NA | TRBJ2-1 | 14 | TRBV5-1 | TGCGCCAGCAGACATACTAGCTCCTACAATGAGCAGTTCTTC | CASRHTSSYNEQFF
once | NA | TRBJ1-1 | 14 | TRBV10-1 | TGCGCCAGCAGTGAGGCGAGTATGAACACTGAAGCTTTCTTT | CASSEASMNTEAFF
few | NA | TRBJ2-2 | 12 | TRBV7-9 | TGTGCCAGCAGCCCCCAGGCGGGGGAGCTGTTTTTT | CASSPQAGELFF
NA | TRBD1 | TRBJ2-3 | 16 | TRBV19 | TGTGCCAGTAGTCCCGGCAGGGACAGGGGCTCAGATACGCAGTATTTT | CASSPGRDRGSDTQYF
NA | TRBD2 | TRBJ2-2 | 14 | TRBV28 | TGTGCCAGCAGTACTAGCGGGAGCACCGGGGAGCTGTTTTTT | CASSTSGSTGELFF
NA | NA | TRBJ2-5 | 16 | TRBV21-1 | TGTGCCAGCAGCAAAGTAGGGACAGCCCTCCAAGAGACCCAGTACTTC | CASSKVGTALQETQYF
NA | NA | TRBJ1-1 | 14 | TRBV6-1 | TGTGCCAGCAGTGATAACAGGGTTGACACTGAAGCTTTCTTT | CASSDNRVDTEAFF
once | NA | TRBJ1-1 | 14 | TRBV7-9 | TGTGCCAGCAGCGCGGACAGTCGTGTGACTGAAGCTTTCTTT | CASSADSRVTEAFF
NA | NA | TRBJ1-1 | 14 | TRBV30 | TGTGCCTGGAGTAGGGGGGGAGGAGGCACTGAAGCTTTCTTT | CAWSRGGGGTEAFF
NA | TRBD1 | TRBJ1-2 | 13 | TRBV28 | TGTGCCAGCAGGACAGGGGCTAACTATGGCTACACCTTC | CASRTGANYGYTF
NA | TRBD1 | TRBJ1-2 | 15 | TRBV28 | TGTGCCAGCAGGGGACAGGGAAGGACTAACTATGGCTACACCTTC | CASRGQGRTNYGYTF
NA | TRBD1 | TRBJ2-7 | 14 | TRBV19 | TGTGCCAGTAGTATGAGTCAGGGGGCTTTGGAGCAGTACTTC | CASSMSQGALEQYF
once | NA | TRBJ2-3 | 15 | TRBV6-4 | TGTGCCAGCAGTTTATATAGCGGTCCCACAGATACGCAGTATTTT | CASSLYSGPTDTQYF
NA | NA | TRBJ1-4 | 15 | TRBV19 | TGTGCCAGTAATGTAGTAGCTCCTGGAGGGGAAAAACTGTTTTTT | CASNVVAPGGEKLFF
once | NA | TRBJ1-3 | 15 | TRBV6-1 | TGTGCCAGCAGTGATCTGGGGGGGCCTGGAAACACCATATATTTT | CASSDLGGPGNTIYF
NA | TRBD1 | TRBJ1-4 | 15 | TRBV2 | TGTGCCAGCAGTAACCAACGGACAGGACAAGAAAAACTGTTTTTT | CASSNQRTGQEKLFF
once | TRBD1 | TRBJ1-4 | 15 | TRBV5-4 | TGTGCCAGCAGCTCCCCCGACAGGGTGGGTGAAAAACTGTTTTTT | CASSSPDRVGEKLFF
NA | NA | TRBJ2-7 | 13 | TRBV6-5 | TGTGCCAGCAGTTACGGGCCTAACCTCGAGCAGTACTTC | CASSYGPNLEQYF